The 8 T cell receptor beta chains listed next were all sequenced from one sample in a study of response to subunit inactivated influenza vaccine. In TCRdb, the RT-PCR reads were re-called with MiXCR into one record per CDR3 protein. The sample gives hundreds of thousands of distinct CDR3 sequences, roughly 15% of which show up once; about 7.6% is in the top ten. This specimen was PBMCs from blood, taken approximately 15 days before vaccination. These receptors all come from a man aged 45-65 years who received an inactivated influenza vaccine.

This clonotype was counted only a few times. The J gene is TRBJ1-4, the V gene TRBV7-9; 10 positions agree with TRBD1. J gave up 6 bases and V 5 bases, and 9 bases lay outside the gene matches. The CDR3 runs to 16 residues. Germline assignment: CDR1 SEHNR and CDR2 FQNEAQ (reference sequence). CDR3 sequence (DNA): TGTGCCAGCAGCCCCCTCCCGGGACAGGGGCATGAAAAACTGTTTTTT. As protein: CASSPLPGQGHEKLFF. Using reference TRBV7-9 and TRBJ1-4 for the parts outside the CDR3, the full variable domain is DTGVSQNPRHKITKRGQNVTFRCDPISEHNRLYWYRQTLGQGPEFLTYFQNEAQLEKSRLLSDRFSAERPKGSFSTLEIQRTEQGDSAMYLCASSPLPGQGHEKLFFGSGTQLSVL.

The chain recombines TRBV7-9 with TRBJ1-1; 7 bases are shared with TRBD1. Germline lookup yields CDR1 SEHNR and CDR2 FQNEAQ (reference sequence). The CDR3 spans 16 residues. Germline trimming cut 5 bases from V and 0 bases from J; bases unmatched to any gene: 9. CDR3 protein: CASSPRQGMVNTEAFF. The CDR3 DNA reads TGTGCCAGCAGCCCTAGACAGGGTATGGTGAACACTGAAGCTTTCTTT.

This clonotype has a handful of counts. The chain employs TRBV6-2 or TRBV6-3 and TRBJ1-1; D ambiguous. This CDR3 has 14 amino acids. V was pared by 5 bases and J by 0 bases, with 10 bases between. The germline CDR1 and CDR2 sequences are MNHEY and SVGEGT. CDR3 in DNA: TGTGCCAGCAGTAGACAAGAAATGAACACTGAAGCTTTCTTT. It encodes CASSRQEMNTEAFF.

This clonotype has more than one count but fewer than ten. The chain links TRBV18 to TRBJ1-2; 9 positions match TRBD1. With V trimmed by 4 bases and J by 3 bases, 0 bases remained unmatched. There are 13 residues in the CDR3. Germline V gene sequence: CDR1 KGHSH, CDR2 LQKENI. CDR3 nucleotide sequence: TGTGCCAGCTCACGACAGGGGGACTATGGCTACACCTTC. It specifies CASSRQGDYGYTF.

The chain is built from TRBV25-1 and TRBJ2-7, with 7 bases aligning to TRBD1. Germline CDR1 MGHDK, CDR2 SYGVNS. Trimming cost V 5 bases and J 7 bases; bases outside gene matches: 8. This CDR3 comprises 13 residues. Here the CDR3 reads CASSKTGTGEQYF. CDR3 DNA sequence: TGTGCCAGCAGTAAGACAGGGACCGGAGAGCAGTACTTC.

This clonotype was recorded a few times. The chain uses TRBV25-1 and TRBJ1-2; TRBD1 aligns across 8 bases. V dropped 3 bases and J dropped 8; count of bases not matched to a gene: 8. Germline V CDR1 and CDR2: MGHDK, SYGVNS. There are 14 residues in the CDR3. The CDR3 is CASSDDRGEEGYTF. The CDR3 nucleotides are TGTGCCAGCAGTGATGACAGGGGTGAGGAGGGCTACACCTTC.

The chain joins TRBV29-1 to TRBJ2-1; D call uncertain. Germline V lookup: CDR1 SQVTM, CDR2 ANQGSEA. The CDR3 has 13 residues. Between the trimmed V and J ends, which lost 4 bases and 4 bases, there was a span of 11 bases. CDR3 amino acids: CSVAVWDYNEQFF. In DNA, the CDR3 is TGCAGCGTTGCAGTTTGGGATTACAATGAGCAGTTCTTC.

J is TRBJ2-7 and V is TRBV5-6, with 9 bases identical to TRBD1. The trim removed 3 bases at V and 4 bases at J, leaving 5 bases unmatched. Per germline, CDR1 SGHDT and CDR2 YYEEEE. This CDR3 contains 14 residues. The CDR3 sequence is CASSSADRGYEQYF. The CDR3 DNA sequence: TGTGCCAGCAGCTCAGCGGACAGGGGTTACGAGCAGTACTTC.